Each of the 29 T cell receptor beta chains below was sequenced from the same sample in a study of CD8 T cells in ankylosing spondylitis. TCRdb itself ran the 5' RACE reads through MiXCR, one entry per CDR3 protein. The repertoire includes about 240,000 distinct CDR3 sequences, roughly 8.6% of them detected once, and about 6.8% sits in the top ten. The sequencing input was blood, either unsorted or a sorted T cell fraction (not recorded which). Receptors originate from a male donor with ankylosing spondylitis or in good health (not recorded which).

This clonotype has a count of ten or more. The rearrangement links TRBV5-1 to TRBJ2-7, with unresolved D. V shed 0 bases and J shed 1 base, with 17 bases lying between them. The CDR3 spans 17 residues. Germline V lookup: CDR1 SGHRS, CDR2 YFSETQ. The CDR3, as DNA: TGCGCCAGCAGCTTGGGGCCCCGAATGTTCGGATCCTACGAGCAGTACTTC. It encodes CASSLGPRMFGSYEQYF.

This clonotype was counted ten times or more. V usage is TRBV5-6 and J usage is TRBJ2-1; 9 positions agree with TRBD1. Per germline, CDR1 SGHDT and CDR2 YYEEEE. This CDR3 contains 13 residues. With 3 bases clipped from V and 9 bases from J, the junction kept 4 bases outside the gene matches. The CDR3 bases are TGTGCCAGCAGCTGGAGACAGGGGGTTGAGCAGTTCTTC. Translation gives CASSWRQGVEQFF.

The chain couples TRBV19 to TRBJ1-1, with no clear D. The V gene's germline CDR1 is LNHDA and CDR2 SQIVND (reference sequence). The V end lost 3 bases, the J end lost 4 bases, and 15 bases lay between the germline ends. This CDR3 has 15 amino acids. The CDR3: CASSIRAGGPTEAFF. The CDR3 DNA reads TGTGCCAGTAGTATCCGTGCGGGAGGACCCACTGAAGCTTTCTTT.

The rearrangement uses TRBV5-4 and TRBJ2-3; unclear D gene. CDR1 is SGHNT, CDR2 YYREEE, per germline (reference sequence). The V and J ends lost 5 bases and 0 bases respectively, with 10 bases between them. The CDR3 runs 14 residues. This chain's CDR3 is CASSPERSTDTQYF. The CDR3 DNA reads as TGTGCCAGCAGTCCGGAGCGTAGCACAGATACGCAGTATTTT.

This clonotype occurred a few times. V and J are TRBV7-9 and TRBJ1-2, with D unresolved. Germline V gene lookup returns CDR1 SEHNR and CDR2 FQNEAQ (reference sequence). The CDR3 loop spans 15 amino acids. V dropped 3 bases and J dropped 2 bases, with 13 bases sitting between them. The CDR3, as DNA: TGTGCCAGCAGCTTGGGGTCTGGAGGGAACTATGGCTACACCTTC. Translating it yields CASSLGSGGNYGYTF.

This clonotype was recorded at least ten times. The chain couples TRBV6-1 to TRBJ1-3, with D perhaps matching TRBD1 (6 bases). There are 14 residues in the CDR3. From germline, CDR1 is MNHNS and CDR2 SASEGT. V lost 7 bases and J 4 bases, leaving 14 bases between the germline ends. In DNA form, the CDR3 reads TGTGCCAGCAAACAGGGACTTTCCGGAAACACCATATATTTT. Translating it yields CASKQGLSGNTIYF.

The rearrangement joins TRBV7-2 to TRBJ2-1; 10 bases align to TRBD2. Germline assignment: CDR1 SGHTA and CDR2 FQGNSA. This CDR3 has 17 residues. V gave up 2 bases and J gave up 7 bases; unmatched junction bases: 11. CDR3 bases: TGTGCCAGCAGCTTAACCCTACTAGCGGGGCTTAGGAATGAGCAGTTCTTC. Translated: CASSLTLLAGLRNEQFF.

The chain has TRBV5-1 and TRBJ2-1, with D tentatively TRBD2 (5 bases). The V end lost 4 bases, the J end lost 5 bases, and 13 bases lay between the germline ends. Germline assignment: CDR1 SGHRS and CDR2 YFSETQ. The CDR3 extends over 14 amino acids. CDR3 coding DNA: TGCGCCAGCAGCATAGGAGGCCGGGACAATGAGCAGTTCTTC. This encodes CASSIGGRDNEQFF. Supplemented by reference TRBV5-1 and TRBJ2-1, the full variable domain reads KAGVTQTPRYLIKTRGQQVTLSCSPISGHRSVSWYQQTPGQGLQFLFEYFSETQRNKGNFPGRFSGRQFSNSRSEMNVSTLELGDSALYLCASSIGGRDNEQFFGPGTRLTVL.

Ten or more counts support this clonotype. This chain links TRBV11-1 with TRBJ2-1, with TRBD2 matching over 7 bases. The CDR3 sequence is 18 residues long. With 5 bases clipped from V and 0 bases from J, the junction kept 13 bases outside the gene matches. Germline V gene sequence: CDR1 SGHAT, CDR2 FQDESV (reference sequence). In DNA, the CDR3 is TGTGCCAGCAGCCGCCTCCCAACTAGCGCAAGCTCCTACAATGAGCAGTTCTTC. This translates into CASSRLPTSASSYNEQFF.

This chain connects TRBV19 to TRBJ2-1; 11 nucleotides match TRBD1. The CDR3 is made up of 17 amino acids. Germline lookup yields CDR1 LNHDA and CDR2 SQIVND (reference sequence). V was clipped by 6 bases and J by 3 bases; unmatched bases: 10. CDR3 sequence: CASRDRTGGRYYNEQFF. For the CDR3, the DNA is TGTGCCAGTAGAGACCGGACAGGGGGCCGATACTACAATGAGCAGTTCTTC.

This chain connects TRBV7-2 to TRBJ2-3; tentatively, D is TRBD1 (6 bases). This CDR3 spans 14 amino acids. Germline-derived CDR1 and CDR2 are SGHTA and FQGNSA. Trimming cost V 5 bases and J 2 bases, with 11 bases left between them. The chain's CDR3 is CASSPGQNTDTQYF. The CDR3 region has the DNA TGTGCCAGCAGCCCCGGACAGAACACAGATACGCAGTATTTT.

The chain recombines TRBV19 with TRBJ2-1; weak D call: TRBD2 (5 bases). The CDR3 consists of 15 residues. Germline loops: CDR1 LNHDA, CDR2 SQIVND (reference sequence). V lost 3 bases to trimming and J lost 7 bases, with 16 bases between them. CDR3 region: CASSISTELVNEQFF. The CDR3 DNA is TGTGCCAGTAGTATCTCCACGGAACTAGTGAATGAGCAGTTCTTC.

The V and J genes are TRBV5-5 and TRBJ2-3; a possible D gene is TRBD1 (5 bases). This CDR3 has 16 amino acids. V lost 3 bases to trimming and J lost 3 bases, with 17 bases between them. Germline assignment: CDR1 SGHKS and CDR2 YYEKEE (reference sequence). CDR3 in amino acids: CASSSPRVASTDTQYF. CDR3 bases: TGTGCCAGCAGCTCACCCAGGGTGGCCTCAACAGATACGCAGTATTTT.

There are many counts of this clonotype. The chain couples TRBV20-1 to TRBJ2-1; 10 bases fit TRBD2. CDR3 length: 18 residues. Germline lookup yields CDR1 DFQATT and CDR2 SNEGSKA (reference sequence). The ends lost 0 bases at V and 0 bases at J; junction bases unmatched: 8. The DNA for the CDR3 is TGCAGTGCTAGAGATAAATCTAGCGGGGGTAGCTCCTACAATGAGCAGTTCTTC. The encoded protein is CSARDKSSGGSSYNEQFF.

This clonotype appeared many times. The CDR3 reads CSALGTSRYNEQFF. The CDR3, as DNA: TGCAGTGCCCTTGGGACTAGCCGCTACAATGAGCAGTTCTTC. The chain recombines TRBV20-1 with TRBJ2-1; 9 nucleotides match TRBD2. V shed 6 bases and J 3 bases; nucleotides not matched to a gene: 6. The germline gives CDR1 DFQATT, CDR2 SNEGSKA (reference sequence). The CDR3 length is 14 residues.

Many counts were recorded for this clonotype. This chain uses TRBV20-1 with TRBJ1-5; maybe TRBD1 (5 bases). The CDR3 runs to 14 residues. Germline V gene lookup returns CDR1 DFQATT and CDR2 SNEGSKA (reference sequence). The ends were cut back, 1 base at V and 11 bases at J, with 18 bases in the middle. CDR3 region: CSARAAGHGLAQHF. For the CDR3, the DNA is TGCAGTGCTAGAGCGGCAGGACATGGGTTGGCCCAGCATTTT.

The sample holds many counts of this clonotype. The chain uses TRBV2 and TRBJ2-2; maybe TRBD2 (5 bases). V was cut by 3 bases and J by 9 bases, with 17 bases left in between. Germline V lookup: CDR1 SNHLY, CDR2 FYNNEI. The length of the CDR3 is 15 residues. For the CDR3, the DNA is TGTGCCAGCAGTGAGGAGGCAGGAATGGTTTGGGAGCTGTTTTTT. Translated, it gives CASSEEAGMVWELFF.

In its sample, this clonotype was seen many times. This chain joins TRBV7-2 and TRBJ2-7, with no clear D. CDR3 size: 13 residues. Germline V gene lookup returns CDR1 SGHTA and CDR2 FQGNSA. The V end was cut by 3 bases, the J end by 0 bases, with 6 bases between. CDR3 sequence (DNA): TGTGCCAGCAGCTTCGAGAGCTCCTACGAGCAGTACTTC. It encodes CASSFESSYEQYF.

This clonotype was counted at least ten times. The chain is built from TRBV20-1 and TRBJ1-2; 7 bases match TRBD1. The CDR3 has 13 residues. V lost 6 bases and J lost 2; bases outside the gene matches: 6. The germline V gene encodes CDR1 DFQATT and CDR2 SNEGSKA (reference sequence). The CDR3 here is CSADDRANYGYTF. The CDR3 coding sequence is TGCAGTGCCGACGACAGGGCCAACTATGGCTACACCTTC.

This clonotype has ten or more counts. The chain couples TRBV12-3 or TRBV12-4 to TRBJ2-5, with a possible D match to TRBD1 (5 bases). CDR3 length: 13 amino acids. Between the trimmed V and J ends, which lost 6 bases and 5 bases, there was a span of 13 bases. CDR3: CASSFTGQETQYF. The DNA for the CDR3 is TGTGCCAGCAGCTTTACAGGTCAGGAGACCCAGTACTTC.

This clonotype was seen many times. The chain is built from TRBV14 and TRBJ2-1, with TRBD2 identical over 11 bases. Germline V gene lookup returns CDR1 SGHDN and CDR2 FVKESK. The CDR3 totals 16 residues. Losses at the gene ends were 4 bases for V and 7 bases for J; bases not matched to a gene: 9. The CDR3 region has the DNA TGTGCCAGCAGCCGAGAAAGACTAGCGGGAAGGAATGAGCAGTTCTTC. It translates to CASSRERLAGRNEQFF.

This clonotype has a handful of counts. The chain is built from TRBV4-3 and TRBJ1-1; 8 nucleotides line up with TRBD1. Germline CDR1 LGHNA, CDR2 YSLEER. The CDR3 is 15 residues long. V shed 4 bases and J 10 bases; nucleotides not matched to a gene: 14. CDR3 DNA sequence: TGCGCCAGCAGCCCAGGAGGACAGGGCGCGTCTGGAGCTTTCTTT. Amino acids: CASSPGGQGASGAFF.

This clonotype was seen repeatedly, ten times or more. This rearrangement joins TRBV9 to TRBJ2-1; maybe TRBD1 (6 bases). V was trimmed by 0 bases and J by 1 base, leaving 14 bases between them. The CDR3 runs 17 residues. CDR1 and CDR2 from the germline V gene are SGDLS and YYNGEE. The CDR3 coding sequence is TGTGCCAGCAGCGTAGATCAGGAGCAGGGGTCCTACAATGAGCAGTTCTTC. It codes for CASSVDQEQGSYNEQFF.

This clonotype was observed a handful of times. This rearrangement joins TRBV7-2 to TRBJ2-7; D might be TRBD1 or TRBD2, each matching 6 bases. The CDR3 is made up of 15 amino acids. Germline CDR1 reads SGHTA; CDR2 reads FQGNSA. V lost 7 bases and J lost 2, with 18 bases in between. CDR3 sequence: CASTLSLGGPYEQYF. Written as DNA, the CDR3 is TGTGCCAGCACCCTGAGCTTAGGGGGGCCCTACGAGCAGTACTTC.

This clonotype has a handful of counts. The chain employs TRBV20-1 and TRBJ2-1; weak D call: TRBD2 (7 bases). CDR1 DFQATT and CDR2 SNEGSKA come from the germline V gene (reference sequence). With 6 bases removed from V and 2 bases from J, the gap between germline ends came to 26 bases. CDR3 size: 18 residues. CDR3 loop: CSANGGLGGRWAYNEQFF. Here the CDR3 DNA reads TGCAGTGCCAACGGCGGACTAGGGGGTCGCTGGGCCTACAATGAGCAGTTCTTC.

There are a few counts of this clonotype. The chain has TRBV7-2 and TRBJ2-1, with 9 bases matching TRBD1. After removal of 5 bases from V and 5 bases from J, the junction contained 7 bases not matched to a gene. The CDR3 extends over 15 amino acids. Per germline, CDR1 SGHTA and CDR2 FQGNSA. CDR3 sequence (DNA): TGTGCCAGCAGCCCTGACAGGGGGGAACACAATGAGCAGTTCTTC. Translated, it gives CASSPDRGEHNEQFF.

The genes are TRBV27 and TRBJ1-1; TRBD1 is a possible D gene (5 bases). CDR3 size: 13 residues. Trimming removed 10 bases at V and 2 bases at J, with 14 bases between. Per the germline V gene, CDR1 is MNHEY and CDR2 is SMNVEV (reference sequence). The CDR3 DNA is TGTGCCACCGGGGTGGGGGGTAACACTGAAGCTTTCTTT. This sequence encodes CATGVGGNTEAFF.

This clonotype was picked up many times. The J gene is TRBJ1-1, the V gene TRBV29-1; D not certain. V dropped 4 bases and J dropped 2 bases, with 14 bases sitting between them. The CDR3 covers 14 residues. Germline CDR1 is SQVTM and CDR2 is ANQGSEA. The CDR3 DNA is TGCAGCGTTGCGGCCCAAACCAGAAACACTGAAGCTTTCTTT. It codes for CSVAAQTRNTEAFF.

There are many counts of this clonotype. V and J are TRBV11-1 and TRBJ2-1; 9 positions agree with TRBD2. The CDR3 contains 20 residues. With 5 bases clipped from V and 2 bases from J, the junction kept 19 bases outside the gene matches. Germline CDR1 is SGHAT and CDR2 is FQDESV (reference sequence). CDR3 residues: CASSPPLRLAVHRTYNEQFF. As DNA, the CDR3 is TGTGCCAGCAGCCCCCCGTTGAGACTAGCGGTTCATCGGACCTACAATGAGCAGTTCTTC.